These 23 T cell receptor beta chains originate from one sample sequenced in a study of T cell repertoires in cytomegalovirus infection. Their antigens remain unidentified. From the reads, TCRdb called clonotypes with MiXCR, one entry per CDR3 protein. Seen here are about 34,000 distinct CDR3 sequences, approximately 52% observed once, and the top ten hold approximately 90%. This specimen consisted of CD8+ T cells from cultured PBMCs, obtained from culture after CMV antigen stimulation. The receptors originated from a human donor in good health (CMV status not recorded). Some clones in this sample may be carry-over from other donors' samples.

The chain links TRBV27 to TRBJ1-5, with TRBD1 as a possible D gene (6 bases). Trimming took 6 bases from V and 7 from J, leaving 16 bases between them. CDR3 length: 14 amino acids. Germline V gene sequence: CDR1 MNHEY, CDR2 SMNVEV (reference sequence). As DNA, the CDR3 is TGTGCCAGCAGGAGGGCGGGGGCAAAGCAGCCCCAGCATTTT. This translates into CASRRAGAKQPQHF.

This chain connects TRBV14 to TRBJ2-7, with 8 bases matching TRBD2. Germline lookup yields CDR1 SGHDN and CDR2 FVKESK. Trimming cost V 0 bases and J 5 bases; bases outside gene matches: 0. The CDR3 consists of 13 residues. CDR3 residues: CASSQERGDEQYF. The CDR3 DNA is TGTGCCAGCAGCCAAGAGCGGGGGGACGAGCAGTACTTC.

The rearrangement joins TRBV28 to TRBJ1-4; possibly TRBD1 for D (6 bases). Trimming shortened V by 7 bases and J by 2 bases, and 17 bases separated the two germline ends. CDR3 length equals 16 residues. Germline V lookup: CDR1 MDHEN, CDR2 SYDVKM. Written as DNA, the CDR3 is TGTGCCAGCACCCCAGCGCGTGGGGGCACTAATGAAAAACTGTTTTTT. Translation gives CASTPARGGTNEKLFF.

The chain joins TRBV11-2 to TRBJ2-5, with TRBD2 matching 10 bases. This CDR3 comprises 16 residues. Germline V gene lookup returns CDR1 SGHAT and CDR2 FQNNGV. The V gene end was trimmed by 1 base and the J gene end by 4 bases; junction bases not matched to a gene: 6. CDR3 nucleotide sequence: TGTGCCAGCAGCTTAGGCCTAGCGGGAGTAGCAGAGACCCAGTACTTC. Protein sequence: CASSLGLAGVAETQYF.

V gene TRBV6-1 combines with J gene TRBJ2-1; D ambiguous. The CDR3 totals 15 residues. Trimming removed 6 bases from V and 0 bases from J, with 12 bases in between. In germline, CDR1 is MNHNS, CDR2 SASEGT. CDR3 residues: CASRKWGSSYNEQFF. In DNA, the CDR3 is TGTGCCAGCAGGAAGTGGGGAAGCTCCTACAATGAGCAGTTCTTC.

The V gene is TRBV25-1, the J gene TRBJ1-2; TRBD1 is a possible D gene (5 bases). The ends were cut back, 4 bases at V and 8 bases at J, with 26 bases in the middle. This CDR3 has 17 amino acids. Germline CDR1 MGHDK, CDR2 SYGVNS. The CDR3 sequence: CASSASIRPGRSEGYTF. CDR3 in DNA: TGTGCCAGCAGTGCCTCAATAAGGCCAGGGAGGAGTGAAGGCTACACCTTC.

In nucleotides, the CDR3 is TGTGCCAGCAGCCAACCCCCGTCGGGACTAGCGGGGGGCTCCTACAATGAGCAGTTCTTC. Residues: CASSQPPSGLAGGSYNEQFF. This rearrangement joins TRBV3-1 to TRBJ2-1; 15 nucleotides match TRBD2. The length of the CDR3 is 20 residues. Germline V lookup: CDR1 LGHDT, CDR2 YNNKEL (reference sequence). Losses at the gene ends were 2 bases for V and 0 bases for J; bases not matched to a gene: 8.

V and J are TRBV7-6 and TRBJ1-1, with TRBD1 matching over 7 bases. V was pared by 5 bases and J by 0 bases, with 6 bases of the junction left unmatched. CDR1 SGHVS and CDR2 FNYEAQ come from the germline V gene. The CDR3 sequence is 15 residues long. Here the CDR3 DNA reads TGTGCCAGCAGCCAAGGGGGCCCGGTGAACACTGAAGCTTTCTTT. Amino acid sequence: CASSQGGPVNTEAFF.

This clonotype was counted ten times or more. This chain uses TRBV7-4 with TRBJ2-5; 8 bases map to TRBD1. The CDR3 runs 14 residues. The ends lost 6 bases at V and 1 base at J; junction bases unmatched: 4. Germline CDR1 and CDR2: SGHVT and SQSDAQ. CDR3 region: CASSGQGLQETQYF. The CDR3 nucleotides are TGTGCCAGCAGTGGACAGGGACTCCAAGAGACCCAGTACTTC.

The chain has TRBV25-1 and TRBJ2-2; 9 bases fit TRBD1. The V and J ends lost 3 bases and 3 bases, in that order; junction bases with no gene match: 5. CDR1 MGHDK and CDR2 SYGVNS come from the germline V gene. This CDR3 spans 16 amino acids. The CDR3 loop reads CASSDGQGTYTGELFF. The CDR3 DNA reads as TGTGCCAGCAGTGACGGACAGGGGACATACACCGGGGAGCTGTTTTTT.

The chain couples TRBV7-2 to TRBJ2-3; 12 bases map to TRBD2. Germline V gene lookup returns CDR1 SGHTA and CDR2 FQGNSA. This CDR3 spans 16 amino acids. Germline trimming cut 3 bases from V and 3 bases from J; bases unmatched to any gene: 4. The CDR3 DNA reads as TGTGCCAGCAGCTTGACTAGCGGGAGTCGGACAGATACGCAGTATTTT. Protein sequence: CASSLTSGSRTDTQYF.

The chain carries TRBV28 and TRBJ1-2, with unresolved D. The CDR3 length is 12 residues. The V gene lost 7 bases and the J gene lost 4 bases, with 10 bases spanning the gap. The V gene's germline CDR1 is MDHEN and CDR2 SYDVKM. CDR3 sequence: CASTLESYGYTF. CDR3 coding DNA: TGTGCCAGCACCCTCGAATCCTATGGCTACACCTTC.

This chain connects TRBV28 to TRBJ1-2, with unresolved D. CDR1 and CDR2 from the germline V gene are MDHEN and SYDVKM. Trimming took off 5 bases at V and 4 bases at J, with 17 bases between the two ends. The CDR3 consists of 15 residues. This CDR3 reads CASSDPLGQLYGYTF. The CDR3 DNA reads TGTGCCAGCAGTGACCCCCTAGGCCAGCTCTATGGCTACACCTTC.

The chain couples TRBV19 to TRBJ2-3; 7 positions agree with TRBD1. The CDR3 length is 15 residues. The ends lost 6 bases at V and 4 bases at J; junction bases unmatched: 10. Germline V gives CDR1 LNHDA, CDR2 SQIVND (reference sequence). CDR3 amino acids: CASSAGTAIPDTQYF. The DNA for the CDR3 is TGTGCCAGTAGCGCCGGGACAGCGATCCCAGATACGCAGTATTTT.

This chain joins TRBV11-2 and TRBJ2-2; 13 positions agree with TRBD2. V was pared by 4 bases and J by 1 base, with 6 bases of the junction left unmatched. The CDR3 length is 18 residues. Germline assignment: CDR1 SGHAT and CDR2 FQNNGV. The CDR3 here is CASSYGLAGEVNTGELFF. The CDR3 coding sequence is TGTGCCAGCAGCTATGGACTAGCGGGAGAAGTGAACACCGGGGAGCTGTTTTTT.

V usage is TRBV6-1 and J usage is TRBJ2-7, with TRBD1 matching over 11 bases. Per the germline V gene, CDR1 is MNHNS and CDR2 is SASEGT. The CDR3 loop spans 18 amino acids. Germline trimming cut 5 bases from V and 3 bases from J; bases unmatched to any gene: 15. CDR3 sequence (DNA): TGTGCCAGCAGTTATGCCCTAACAGGGACAGGGGGTATCTACGAGCAGTACTTC. Its protein product is CASSYALTGTGGIYEQYF.

This clonotype was found once. The chain links TRBV10-3 to TRBJ2-2; TRBD2 is a possible D gene (5 bases). Germline values: CDR1 ENHRY, CDR2 SYGVKD. Trimming shortened V by 8 bases and J by 9 bases, and 16 bases separated the two germline ends. The CDR3 extends over 13 amino acids. Here the CDR3 reads CAIGSGGRRELFF. In DNA, the CDR3 is TGTGCCATCGGTTCCGGCGGGCGAAGGGAGCTGTTTTTT.

The chain carries TRBV28 and TRBJ2-3; 7 bases align to TRBD1. The CDR3 totals 16 residues. Germline trimming cut 7 bases from V and 6 bases from J; bases unmatched to any gene: 16. Looked up from germline, CDR1 is MDHEN and CDR2 is SYDVKM. CDR3 residues: CASTLDRALDPDTQYF. In DNA form, the CDR3 reads TGTGCCAGCACCCTAGACAGGGCGTTAGACCCGGATACGCAGTATTTT. The full variable domain, with the rest looked up from reference TRBV28 and TRBJ2-3, is DVKVTQSSRYLVKRTGEKVFLECVQDMDHENMFWYRQDPGLGLRLIYFSYDVKMKEKGDIPEGYSVSREKKERFSLILESASTNQTSMYLCASTLDRALDPDTQYFGPGTRLTVL.

The chain uses TRBV6-5 and TRBJ1-6, with D unclear. CDR3 length: 15 residues. Per germline, CDR1 MNHEY and CDR2 SVGAGI. Trimming pared 4 bases from V and 4 bases from J, leaving 11 bases between. CDR3 protein: CASSFQPRYNSPLHF. In nucleotides, the CDR3 is TGTGCCAGCAGTTTCCAACCGAGATATAATTCACCCCTCCACTTT.

This clonotype was seen a handful of times. The chain combines TRBV7-6 with TRBJ1-6; the match to TRBD1 covers 7 bases. CDR1 SGHVS and CDR2 FNYEAQ come from the germline V gene. V was clipped by 8 bases and J by 7 bases; unmatched bases: 5. There are 13 residues in the CDR3. Here the CDR3 reads CASGSGGNSPLHF. CDR3 nucleotides: TGTGCCAGCGGCTCAGGGGGAAATTCACCCCTCCACTTT.

The V and J genes are TRBV7-6 and TRBJ2-1, with 8 bases aligning to TRBD1. CDR3 length: 14 amino acids. Unmatched junction bases numbered 9, after V lost 0 bases and J lost 14 bases. The germline V gene encodes CDR1 SGHVS and CDR2 FNYEAQ. CDR3 sequence (DNA): TGTGCCAGCAGCTTAGCGAAGTCCCGACAGGGGAAGTTCTTC. This gives the protein CASSLAKSRQGKFF.

V gene TRBV7-2 combines with J gene TRBJ1-2; 7 positions match TRBD1. Germline CDR1 is SGHTA and CDR2 is FQGNSA. The trim removed 3 bases at V and 13 bases at J, leaving 8 bases unmatched. CDR3 size: 12 residues. DNA of the CDR3: TGTGCCAGCAGCTTGGGTCCCAGACAGGGCACCTTC. Protein: CASSLGPRQGTF.

CDR3 nucleotides: TGTGCCAGCAGCTCAGGGACATCGAGCTCCTACGAGCAGTACTTC. Translation gives CASSSGTSSSYEQYF. The chain recombines TRBV9 with TRBJ2-7; tentative D call: TRBD1 (6 bases). This CDR3 has 15 residues. Trimming shortened V by 4 bases and J by 0 bases, and 14 bases separated the two germline ends. Per the germline V gene, CDR1 is SGDLS and CDR2 is YYNGEE.